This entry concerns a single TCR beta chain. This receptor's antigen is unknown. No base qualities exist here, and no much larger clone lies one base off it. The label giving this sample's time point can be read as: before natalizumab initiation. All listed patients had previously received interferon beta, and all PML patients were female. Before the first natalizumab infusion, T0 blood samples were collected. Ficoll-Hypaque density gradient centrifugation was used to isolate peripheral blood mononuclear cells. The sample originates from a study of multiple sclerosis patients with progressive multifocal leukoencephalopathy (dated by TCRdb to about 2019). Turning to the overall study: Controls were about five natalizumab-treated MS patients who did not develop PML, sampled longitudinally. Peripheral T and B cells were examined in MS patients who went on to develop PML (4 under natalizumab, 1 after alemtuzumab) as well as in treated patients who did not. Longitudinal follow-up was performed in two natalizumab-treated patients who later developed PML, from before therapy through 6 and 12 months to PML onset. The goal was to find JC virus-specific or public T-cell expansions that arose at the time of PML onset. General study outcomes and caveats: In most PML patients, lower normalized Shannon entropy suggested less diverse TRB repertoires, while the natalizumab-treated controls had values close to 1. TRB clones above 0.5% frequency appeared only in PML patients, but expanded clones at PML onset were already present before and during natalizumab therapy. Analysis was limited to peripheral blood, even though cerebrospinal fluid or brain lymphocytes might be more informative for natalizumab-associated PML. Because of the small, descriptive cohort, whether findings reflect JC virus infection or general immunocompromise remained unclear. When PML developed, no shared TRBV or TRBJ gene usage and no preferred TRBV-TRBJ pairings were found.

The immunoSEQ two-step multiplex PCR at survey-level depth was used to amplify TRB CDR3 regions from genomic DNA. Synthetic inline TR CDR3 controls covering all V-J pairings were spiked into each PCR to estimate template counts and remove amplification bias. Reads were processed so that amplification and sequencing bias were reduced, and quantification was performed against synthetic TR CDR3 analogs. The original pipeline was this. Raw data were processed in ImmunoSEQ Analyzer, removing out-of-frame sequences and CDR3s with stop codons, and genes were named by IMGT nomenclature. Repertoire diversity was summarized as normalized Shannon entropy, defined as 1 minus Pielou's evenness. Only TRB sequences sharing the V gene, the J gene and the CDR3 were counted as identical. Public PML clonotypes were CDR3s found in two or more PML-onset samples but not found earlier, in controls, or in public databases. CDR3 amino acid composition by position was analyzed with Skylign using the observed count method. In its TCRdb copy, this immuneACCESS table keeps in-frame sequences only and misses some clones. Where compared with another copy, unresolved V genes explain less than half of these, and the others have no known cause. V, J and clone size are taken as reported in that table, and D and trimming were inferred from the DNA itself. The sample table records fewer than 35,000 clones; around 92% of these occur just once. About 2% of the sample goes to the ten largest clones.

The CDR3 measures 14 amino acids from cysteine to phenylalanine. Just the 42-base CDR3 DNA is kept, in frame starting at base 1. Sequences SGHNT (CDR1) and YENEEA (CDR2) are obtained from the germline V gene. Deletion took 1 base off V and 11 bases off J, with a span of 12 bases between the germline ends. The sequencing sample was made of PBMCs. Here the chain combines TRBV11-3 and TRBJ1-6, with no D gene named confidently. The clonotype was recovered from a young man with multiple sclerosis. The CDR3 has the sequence CASSLGGFLAPLHF. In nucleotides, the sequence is TGTGCCAGCAGCTTAGGAGGGTTTCTTGCACCCCTCCACTTT. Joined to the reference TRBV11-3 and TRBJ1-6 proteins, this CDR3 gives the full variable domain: EAGVVQSPRYKIIEKKQPVAFWCNPISGHNTLYWYLQNLGQGPELLIRYENEEAVDDSQLPKDRFSAERLKGVDSTLKIQPAELGDSAVYLCASSLGGFLAPLHFGNGTRLTVT.